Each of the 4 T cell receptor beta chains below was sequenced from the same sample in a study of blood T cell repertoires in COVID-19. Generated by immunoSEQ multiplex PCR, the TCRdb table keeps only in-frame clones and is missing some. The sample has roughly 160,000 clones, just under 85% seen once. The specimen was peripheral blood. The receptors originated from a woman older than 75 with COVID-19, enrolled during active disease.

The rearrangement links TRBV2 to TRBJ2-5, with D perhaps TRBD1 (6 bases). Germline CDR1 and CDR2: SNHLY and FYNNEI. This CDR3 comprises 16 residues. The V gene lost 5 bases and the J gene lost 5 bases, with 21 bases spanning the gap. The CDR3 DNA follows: TGTGCCAGCAGTCAAACACAGGGATCAGGGTTGGAGACCCAGTACTTC. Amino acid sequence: CASSQTQGSGLETQYF. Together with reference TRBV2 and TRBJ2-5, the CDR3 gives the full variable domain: EPEVTQTPSHQVTQMGQEVILRCVPISNHLYFYWYRQILGQKVEFLVSFYNNEISEKSEIFDDQFSVERPDGSNFTLKIRSTKLEDSAMYFCASSQTQGSGLETQYFGPGTRLLVL.

The CDR3: CSASRLAGFSSGGTQYF. DNA for the CDR3: TGCAGTGCTAGTCGGCTAGCGGGCTTCTCTTCGGGCGGTACGCAGTATTTT. The gene calls are TRBV20-1 and TRBJ2-3; 8 bases line up with TRBD2. The germline V gene has CDR1 DFQATT and CDR2 SNEGSKA (reference sequence). The CDR3 contains 17 residues. Germline trimming cut 3 bases from V and 8 bases from J; bases unmatched to any gene: 19.

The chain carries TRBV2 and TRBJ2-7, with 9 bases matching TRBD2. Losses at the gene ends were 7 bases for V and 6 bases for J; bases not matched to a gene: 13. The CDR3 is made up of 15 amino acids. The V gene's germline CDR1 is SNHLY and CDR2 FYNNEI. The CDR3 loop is CASTPRGGARGEQYF. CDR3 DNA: TGTGCCAGCACGCCGCGGGGGGGGGCCCGCGGCGAGCAGTACTTC. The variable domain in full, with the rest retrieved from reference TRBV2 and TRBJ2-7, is EPEVTQTPSHQVTQMGQEVILRCVPISNHLYFYWYRQILGQKVEFLVSFYNNEISEKSEIFDDQFSVERPDGSNFTLKIRSTKLEDSAMYFCASTPRGGARGEQYFGPGTRLTVT.

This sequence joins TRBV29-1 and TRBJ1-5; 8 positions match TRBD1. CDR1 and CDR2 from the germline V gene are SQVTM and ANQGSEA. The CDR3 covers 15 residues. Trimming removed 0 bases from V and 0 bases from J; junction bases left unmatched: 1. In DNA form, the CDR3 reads TGCAGCGTTGAAGAGACAGGGGATAGCAATCAGCCCCAGCATTTT. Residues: CSVEETGDSNQPQHF.